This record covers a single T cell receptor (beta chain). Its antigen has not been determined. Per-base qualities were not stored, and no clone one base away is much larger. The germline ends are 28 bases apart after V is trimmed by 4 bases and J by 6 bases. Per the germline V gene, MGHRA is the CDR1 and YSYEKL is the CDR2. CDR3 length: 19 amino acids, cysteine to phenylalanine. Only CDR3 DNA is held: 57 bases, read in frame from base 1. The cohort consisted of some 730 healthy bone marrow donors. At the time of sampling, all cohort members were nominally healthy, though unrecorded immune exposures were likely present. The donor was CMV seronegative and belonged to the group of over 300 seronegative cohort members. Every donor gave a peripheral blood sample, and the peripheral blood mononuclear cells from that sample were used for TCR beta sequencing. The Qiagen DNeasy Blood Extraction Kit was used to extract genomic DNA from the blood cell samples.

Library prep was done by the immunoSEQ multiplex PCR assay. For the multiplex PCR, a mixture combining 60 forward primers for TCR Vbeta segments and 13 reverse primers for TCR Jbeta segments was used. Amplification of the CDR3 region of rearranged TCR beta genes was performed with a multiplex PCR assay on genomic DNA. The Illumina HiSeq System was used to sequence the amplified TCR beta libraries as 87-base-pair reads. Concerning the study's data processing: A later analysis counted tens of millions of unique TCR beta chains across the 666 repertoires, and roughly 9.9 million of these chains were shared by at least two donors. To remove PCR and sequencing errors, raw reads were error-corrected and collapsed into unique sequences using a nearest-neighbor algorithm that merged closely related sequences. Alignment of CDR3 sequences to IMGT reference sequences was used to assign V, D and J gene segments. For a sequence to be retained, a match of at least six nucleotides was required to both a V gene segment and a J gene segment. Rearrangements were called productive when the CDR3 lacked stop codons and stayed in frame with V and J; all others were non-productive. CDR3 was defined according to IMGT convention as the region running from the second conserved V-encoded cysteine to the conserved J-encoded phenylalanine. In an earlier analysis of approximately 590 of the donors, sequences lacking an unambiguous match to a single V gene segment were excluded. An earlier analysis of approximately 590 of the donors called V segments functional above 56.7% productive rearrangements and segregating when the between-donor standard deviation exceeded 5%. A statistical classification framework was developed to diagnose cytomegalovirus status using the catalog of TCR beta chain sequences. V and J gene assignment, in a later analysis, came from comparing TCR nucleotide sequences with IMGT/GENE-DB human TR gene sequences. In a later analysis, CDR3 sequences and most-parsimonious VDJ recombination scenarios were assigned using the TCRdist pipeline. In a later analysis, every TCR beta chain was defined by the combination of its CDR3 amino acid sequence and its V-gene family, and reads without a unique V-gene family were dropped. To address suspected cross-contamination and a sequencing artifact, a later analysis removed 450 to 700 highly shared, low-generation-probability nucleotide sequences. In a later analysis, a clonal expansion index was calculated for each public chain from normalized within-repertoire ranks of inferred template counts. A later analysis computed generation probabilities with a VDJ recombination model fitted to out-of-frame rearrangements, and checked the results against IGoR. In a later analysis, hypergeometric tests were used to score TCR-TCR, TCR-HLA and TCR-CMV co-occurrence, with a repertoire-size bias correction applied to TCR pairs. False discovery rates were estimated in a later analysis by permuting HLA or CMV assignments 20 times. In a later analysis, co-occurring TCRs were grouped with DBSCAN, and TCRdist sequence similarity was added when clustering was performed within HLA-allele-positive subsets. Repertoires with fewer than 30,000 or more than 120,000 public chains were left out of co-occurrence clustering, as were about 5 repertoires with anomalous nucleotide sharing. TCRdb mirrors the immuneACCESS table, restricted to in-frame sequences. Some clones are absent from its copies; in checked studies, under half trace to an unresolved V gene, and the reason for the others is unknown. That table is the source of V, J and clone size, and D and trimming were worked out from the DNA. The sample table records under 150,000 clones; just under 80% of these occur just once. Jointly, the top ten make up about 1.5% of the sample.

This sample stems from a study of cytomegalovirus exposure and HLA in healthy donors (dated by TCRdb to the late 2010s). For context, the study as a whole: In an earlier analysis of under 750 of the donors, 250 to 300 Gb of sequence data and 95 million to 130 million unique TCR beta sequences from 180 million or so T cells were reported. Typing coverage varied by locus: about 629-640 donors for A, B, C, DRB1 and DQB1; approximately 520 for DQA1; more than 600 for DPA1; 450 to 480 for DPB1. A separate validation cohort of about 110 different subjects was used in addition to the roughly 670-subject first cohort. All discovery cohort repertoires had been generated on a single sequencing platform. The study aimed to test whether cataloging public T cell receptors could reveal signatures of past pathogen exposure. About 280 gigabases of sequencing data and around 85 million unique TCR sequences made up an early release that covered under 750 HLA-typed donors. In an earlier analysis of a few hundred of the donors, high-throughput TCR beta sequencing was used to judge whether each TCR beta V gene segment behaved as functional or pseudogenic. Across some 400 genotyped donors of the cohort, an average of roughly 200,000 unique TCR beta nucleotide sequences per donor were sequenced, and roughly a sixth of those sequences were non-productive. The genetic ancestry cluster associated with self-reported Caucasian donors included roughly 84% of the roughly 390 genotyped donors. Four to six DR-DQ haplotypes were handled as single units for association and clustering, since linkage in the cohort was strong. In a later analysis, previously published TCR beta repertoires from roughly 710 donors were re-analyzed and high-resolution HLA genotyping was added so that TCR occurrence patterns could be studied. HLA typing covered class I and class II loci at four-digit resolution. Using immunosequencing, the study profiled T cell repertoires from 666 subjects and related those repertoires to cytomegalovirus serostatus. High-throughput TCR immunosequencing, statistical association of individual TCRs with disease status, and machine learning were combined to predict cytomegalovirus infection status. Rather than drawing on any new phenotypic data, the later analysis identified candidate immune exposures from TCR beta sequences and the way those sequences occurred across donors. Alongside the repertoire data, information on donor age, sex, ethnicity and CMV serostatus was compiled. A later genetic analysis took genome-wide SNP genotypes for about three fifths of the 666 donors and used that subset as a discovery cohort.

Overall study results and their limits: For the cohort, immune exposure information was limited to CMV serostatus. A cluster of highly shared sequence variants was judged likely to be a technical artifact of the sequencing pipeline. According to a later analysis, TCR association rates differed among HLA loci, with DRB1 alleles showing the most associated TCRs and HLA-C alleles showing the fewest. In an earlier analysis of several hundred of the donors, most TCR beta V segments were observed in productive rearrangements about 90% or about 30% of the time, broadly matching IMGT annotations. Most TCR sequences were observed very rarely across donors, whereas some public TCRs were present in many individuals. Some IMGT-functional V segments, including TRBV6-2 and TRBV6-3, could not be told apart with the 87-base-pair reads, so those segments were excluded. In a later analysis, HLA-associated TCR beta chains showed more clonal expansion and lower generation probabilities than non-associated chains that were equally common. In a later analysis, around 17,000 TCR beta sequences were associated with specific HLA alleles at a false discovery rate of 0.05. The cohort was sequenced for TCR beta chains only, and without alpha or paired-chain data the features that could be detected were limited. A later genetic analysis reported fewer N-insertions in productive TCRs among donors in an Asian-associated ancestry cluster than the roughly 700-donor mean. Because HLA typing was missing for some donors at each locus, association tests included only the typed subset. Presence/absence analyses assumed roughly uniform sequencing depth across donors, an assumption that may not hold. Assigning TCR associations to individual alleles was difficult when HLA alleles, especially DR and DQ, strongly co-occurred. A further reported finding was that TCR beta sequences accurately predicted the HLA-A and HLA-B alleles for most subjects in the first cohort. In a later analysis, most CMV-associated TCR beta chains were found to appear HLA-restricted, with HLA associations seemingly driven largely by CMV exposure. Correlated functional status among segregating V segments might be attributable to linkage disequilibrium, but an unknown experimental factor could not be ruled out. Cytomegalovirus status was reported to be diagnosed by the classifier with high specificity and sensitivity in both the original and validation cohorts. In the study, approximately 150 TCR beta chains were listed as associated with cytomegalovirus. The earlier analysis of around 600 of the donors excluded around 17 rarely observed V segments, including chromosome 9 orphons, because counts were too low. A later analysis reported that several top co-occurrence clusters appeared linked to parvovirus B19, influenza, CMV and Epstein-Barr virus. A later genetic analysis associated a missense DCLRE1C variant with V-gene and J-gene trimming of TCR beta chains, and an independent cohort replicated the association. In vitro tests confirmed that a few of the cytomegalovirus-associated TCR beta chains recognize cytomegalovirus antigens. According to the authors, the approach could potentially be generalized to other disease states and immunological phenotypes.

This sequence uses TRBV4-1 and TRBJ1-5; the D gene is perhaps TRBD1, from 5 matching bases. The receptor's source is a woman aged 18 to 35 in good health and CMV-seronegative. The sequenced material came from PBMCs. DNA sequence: TGCGCCAGCAGCCTCCATGCGGGGGTCCCGAGGGTGGGGAGTCAGCCCCAGCATTTT. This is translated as CASSLHAGVPRVGSQPQHF.